The sequence of this T cell receptor beta chain was determined in a study of T cells in Graves' hyperthyroidism and ophthalmopathy. This clonotype appeared many times. Its cognate antigen is unknown. Germline V gene data show CDR1 as SNHLY and CDR2 as FYNNEI. V dropped 7 bases and J dropped 4 bases, with 11 bases sitting between them. The CDR3 length is 14 residues. Findings and limits, study-wide: In simple terms, a model built on 13 V-J features told ophthalmopathy apart from stable hyperthyroidism.

Newly diagnosed hyperthyroidism patients aged 18 to 65 years had disease lasting under 2 months. RNA transcripts served as the template for amplifying TCR beta CDR3 regions. Initially, a first-round RT-PCR of the TCR CDR3 employed the HTBI primer set. TCRdb re-called the multiplex PCR reads with MiXCR, one entry per CDR3 protein. The sample has 350,000 to 400,000 distinct CDR3 sequences, about a fifth seen once; the top ten hold about 3.7%. The chain recombines TRBV2 with TRBJ2-6, with D unclear. The sequence was collected from a woman younger than 35 with Graves' hyperthyroidism. Sequencing used blood. In DNA, the CDR3 is TGTGCCAGCACTTACTGGTCCGGGGCCAACGTCCTGACTTTC. This sequence encodes CASTYWSGANVLTF.